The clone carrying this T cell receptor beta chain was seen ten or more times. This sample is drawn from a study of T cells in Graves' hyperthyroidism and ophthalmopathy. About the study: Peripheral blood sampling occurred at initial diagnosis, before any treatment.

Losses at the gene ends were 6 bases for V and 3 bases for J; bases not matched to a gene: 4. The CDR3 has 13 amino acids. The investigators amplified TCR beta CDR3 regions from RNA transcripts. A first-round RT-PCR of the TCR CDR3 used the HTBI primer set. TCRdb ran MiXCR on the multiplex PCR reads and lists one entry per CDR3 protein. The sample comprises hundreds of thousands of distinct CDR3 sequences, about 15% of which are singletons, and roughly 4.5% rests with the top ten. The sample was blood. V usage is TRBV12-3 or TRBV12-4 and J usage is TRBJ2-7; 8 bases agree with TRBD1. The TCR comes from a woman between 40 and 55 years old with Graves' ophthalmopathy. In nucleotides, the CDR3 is TGTGCCAGCAGCACGACAGGGGTCTACGAGCAGTACTTC. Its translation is CASSTTGVYEQYF.